These 32 T cell receptor beta chains came from one sample sequenced in a study of CD8 T cells in ankylosing spondylitis. MiXCR, applied by TCRdb to the 5' RACE reads, yields one record per CDR3 protein. The repertoire consists of just over 350,000 distinct CDR3 sequences, with 20% occurring once and the leading ten covering roughly 13%. Specimen: blood, either unsorted or a sorted T cell fraction (not recorded which). Receptor source: a male donor with ankylosing spondylitis or in good health (not recorded which).

The genes are TRBV14 and TRBJ1-2, with D hard to call. The V and J ends lost 0 bases and 6 bases respectively, with 11 bases between them. The CDR3 runs to 14 residues. Germline values: CDR1 SGHDN, CDR2 FVKESK. CDR3 in DNA: TGTGCCAGCAGCCAAGACCGCGGGGATAATGGCTACACCTTC. Translated: CASSQDRGDNGYTF.

This clonotype occurred a few times. The chain employs TRBV2 and TRBJ2-5; D is perhaps TRBD1 (6 bases). This CDR3 is 13 amino acids long. Trimming left V 8 bases short and J 0 bases short, with 10 bases between. The germline gives CDR1 SNHLY, CDR2 FYNNEI. The CDR3 DNA sequence: TGTGCCAGCCCCTGGACAGACCAAGAGACCCAGTACTTC. Translation gives CASPWTDQETQYF.

The chain is built from TRBV12-3 or TRBV12-4 and TRBJ2-3; D is perhaps TRBD1 or TRBD2 (6 bases each). Trimming cost V 7 bases and J 0 bases, with 20 bases left between them. The length of the CDR3 is 17 residues. The CDR3 DNA sequence: TGTGCCAGCATCCTAGGGGGGACAAATACTAGCACAGATACGCAGTATTTT. It specifies CASILGGTNTSTDTQYF.

This clonotype came up many times. The gene calls are TRBV20-1 and TRBJ2-7; 9 bases are shared with TRBD2. Germline lookup yields CDR1 DFQATT and CDR2 SNEGSKA (reference sequence). This CDR3 spans 15 amino acids. The V segment lost 5 bases and the J segment 0 bases; nucleotides outside the gene matches: 8. The CDR3 DNA follows: TGCAGTGCTGCTCCGCTAGCGGGGAGCTCCTACGAGCAGTACTTC. It yields the protein CSAAPLAGSSYEQYF.

This clonotype came up a few times. The V and J genes are TRBV12-3 or TRBV12-4 and TRBJ2-1; D may be TRBD1 (6 bases). This CDR3 is built from 15 residues. Trimming stripped 5 bases from V and 0 bases from J, with 11 bases between. CDR3 bases: TGTGCCAGCAGTCCACAGACAGGCTCCTACAATGAGCAGTTCTTC. Translated, it gives CASSPQTGSYNEQFF.

This clonotype turned up a few times. The chain has TRBV7-9 and TRBJ2-1; TRBD2 matches 7 bases. With V trimmed by 4 bases and J by 6 bases, 12 bases remained unmatched. In germline, CDR1 is SEHNR, CDR2 FQNEAQ (reference sequence). This CDR3 contains 16 residues. The CDR3 DNA follows: TGTGCCAGCAGCTCGTTGGGGGGGATACCCCCCAATGAGCAGTTCTTC. Amino acids: CASSSLGGIPPNEQFF.

In this sample, this clonotype turned up a few times. The chain employs TRBV12-3 or TRBV12-4 and TRBJ2-2; D might be TRBD1 (6 bases). Trimming shortened V by 8 bases and J by 6 bases, and 16 bases separated the two germline ends. This CDR3 has 14 amino acids. As DNA, the CDR3 is TGTGCCAGCGAGACAGGTCTCGGTTCCGGGGAGCTGTTTTTT. Translating gives CASETGLGSGELFF.

This clonotype was seen more than once but under ten times. The chain has TRBV5-5 and TRBJ2-7, with TRBD1 matching over 7 bases. Trimming took 0 bases from V and 4 from J; bases not matched to a gene: 4. Germline lookup yields CDR1 SGHKS and CDR2 YYEKEE (reference sequence). CDR3 length: 14 residues. The CDR3 nucleotides are TGTGCCAGCAGCTTGGACAGGGGACAGTACGAGCAGTACTTC. Translation: CASSLDRGQYEQYF.

About this clonotype: At one of its ends the junction is not consistent with the germline gene, which may arise from a read error. The chain joins TRBV6-1 to TRBJ2-2, with D unclear. This CDR3 has 18 amino acids. Germline loops: CDR1 MNHNS, CDR2 SASEGT. The CDR3 spells CASRLTSHYGGNTGELFF. The CDR3 nucleotides read TGTGCTAGCAGACTTACCTCCCACTACGGCGGGAACACCGGGGAGCTGTTTTTT.

This clonotype has more than one count but fewer than ten. The chain carries TRBV29-1 and TRBJ1-1; the D is unclear. V lost 6 bases and J 4 bases, leaving 9 bases between the germline ends. Germline CDR1 reads SQVTM; CDR2 reads ANQGSEA. The CDR3 is 11 amino acids. The CDR3 region has the DNA TGCAGCGTCAGCGGACTCACTGAAGCTTTCTTT. Its protein product is CSVSGLTEAFF.

This chain connects TRBV29-1 to TRBJ1-4; the D gene is possibly TRBD1 (5 bases). The CDR3 length is 14 residues. V was trimmed by 0 bases and J by 5 bases, leaving 10 bases between them. The germline V gene has CDR1 SQVTM and CDR2 ANQGSEA. CDR3 DNA: TGCAGCGTTGAAGAGGGGCAGGGAAATGAAAAACTGTTTTTT. Amino acid sequence: CSVEEGQGNEKLFF.

This clonotype was seen a handful of times. This chain links TRBV29-1 with TRBJ2-1; 9 nucleotides line up with TRBD2. V lost 8 bases and J lost 2; bases outside the gene matches: 7. The germline gives CDR1 SQVTM, CDR2 ANQGSEA. The CDR3 consists of 14 residues. The CDR3 protein is CSIIAGDAYNEQFF. In DNA, the CDR3 is TGCAGCATAATAGCGGGGGACGCCTACAATGAGCAGTTCTTC.

This chain uses TRBV28 with TRBJ1-1; D gene unclear. Looked up from germline, CDR1 is MDHEN and CDR2 is SYDVKM. The CDR3 length is 15 residues. Trimming removed 3 bases at V and 1 base at J, with 12 bases between. CDR3 amino acids: CASSFVGKGNTEAFF. In DNA form, the CDR3 reads TGTGCCAGCAGTTTCGTAGGCAAGGGGAACACTGAAGCTTTCTTT. The full variable domain, its missing parts supplied by reference TRBV28 and TRBJ1-1, is DVKVTQSSRYLVKRTGEKVFLECVQDMDHENMFWYRQDPGLGLRLIYFSYDVKMKEKGDIPEGYSVSREKKERFSLILESASTNQTSMYLCASSFVGKGNTEAFFGQGTRLTVV.

The rearrangement links TRBV6-1 to TRBJ2-3; TRBD2 might be the D (5 bases). The V gene lost 6 bases and the J gene lost 2 bases, with 15 bases spanning the gap. Germline V gives CDR1 MNHNS, CDR2 SASEGT. CDR3 size: 15 residues. Written as DNA, the CDR3 is TGTGCCAGCAGGCACGAAGCGGACCTCACAGATACGCAGTATTTT. Translation: CASRHEADLTDTQYF.

The chain recombines TRBV12-3 or TRBV12-4 with TRBJ1-1, with TRBD1 identical over 7 bases. With V trimmed by 1 base and J by 8 bases, 4 bases remained unmatched. The CDR3 extends over 13 amino acids. CDR3 protein: CASSLGWDREAFF. CDR3 sequence (DNA): TGTGCCAGCAGTTTAGGATGGGACAGAGAAGCTTTCTTT.

V is TRBV27 and J is TRBJ2-7; TRBD1 aligns across 7 bases. V shed 3 bases, J shed 2 bases, and the junction held 7 bases outside the gene matches. The CDR3 totals 15 residues. Germline CDR1 is MNHEY and CDR2 is SMNVEV (reference sequence). In DNA form, the CDR3 reads TGTGCCAGCAGTTTCCACCGGGACAGTGCCTACGAGCAGTACTTC. Translating gives CASSFHRDSAYEQYF.

The chain carries TRBV12-3 or TRBV12-4 and TRBJ2-3; no firm D call. V lost 11 bases and J lost 0, with 24 bases in between. The CDR3 consists of 17 residues. The CDR3, as DNA: TGTGCCTTCAGTTCCGTAGTTGCGGATAAAAGCACAGATACGCAGTATTTT. Translated: CAFSSVVADKSTDTQYF.

The chain is built from TRBV2 and TRBJ2-1; maybe TRBD2 (7 bases). Germline CDR1 reads SNHLY; CDR2 reads FYNNEI. CDR3 length equals 13 residues. V gave up 10 bases and J gave up 5 bases, with 15 bases separating them. CDR3 bases: TGTGCCATTCAGGGGCTAGCGGACAATGAGCAGTTCTTC. Translation gives CAIQGLADNEQFF.

The chain couples TRBV4-1 to TRBJ2-1; D is unclear. The CDR3 contains 13 residues. Trimming took off 3 bases at V and 3 bases at J, with 6 bases between the two ends. Germline V gene lookup returns CDR1 MGHRA and CDR2 YSYEKL. The CDR3 nucleotides read TGCGCCAGCAGCCATCGAGTCTACAATGAGCAGTTCTTC. The encoded protein is CASSHRVYNEQFF.

The genes are TRBV28 and TRBJ2-7; D is undetermined. V was shortened by 4 bases and J by 5 bases, with 15 bases between the two germline ends. The germline CDR1 and CDR2 sequences are MDHEN and SYDVKM. The CDR3 is made up of 14 amino acids. The CDR3 bases are TGTGCCAGCAGTTCTCCACACCATGGGGACGAGCAGTACTTC. As protein: CASSSPHHGDEQYF.

V gene TRBV29-1 combines with J gene TRBJ2-1; 8 bases fit TRBD2. The length of the CDR3 is 15 residues. Trimming at V came to 3 bases and at J to 2 bases, leaving 6 bases not matched to a gene. The germline CDR1 and CDR2 sequences are SQVTM and ANQGSEA. CDR3 sequence reads: CSVEKAGGAYNEQFF. CDR3 DNA: TGCAGCGTTGAGAAGGCGGGGGGTGCCTACAATGAGCAGTTCTTC.

The chain couples TRBV27 to TRBJ2-5; TRBD2 matches 12 bases. Germline loops: CDR1 MNHEY, CDR2 SMNVEV (reference sequence). CDR3 length equals 17 residues. The V segment lost 4 bases and the J segment 6 bases; nucleotides outside the gene matches: 12. As DNA, the CDR3 is TGTGCCAGCAGTTCAGAACTAGCGGGGGGCCGCCGACAGACCCAGTACTTC. It is translated as CASSSELAGGRRQTQYF.

This clonotype was detected only a few times. The chain links TRBV12-3 or TRBV12-4 to TRBJ1-1; D is uncertain. The CDR3 sequence is 13 residues long. Trimming removed 7 bases from V and 5 bases from J, with 14 bases in between. CDR3 sequence (DNA): TGTGCCAGCATGTCCTCAGTCTGGACTGAAGCTTTCTTT. This encodes CASMSSVWTEAFF.

This clonotype was detected a few times. The rearrangement joins TRBV7-9 to TRBJ1-4; D uncertain. The germline gives CDR1 SEHNR, CDR2 FQNEAQ (reference sequence). This CDR3 contains 15 residues. V was trimmed by 7 bases and J by 0 bases, leaving 12 bases between them. CDR3 sequence: CASTGDIATNEKLFF. The CDR3 DNA reads TGTGCCAGCACCGGGGATATTGCAACTAATGAAAAACTGTTTTTT.

V and J are TRBV20-1 and TRBJ2-7; 7 bases fit TRBD2. The V and J ends lost 1 base and 0 bases, in that order; junction bases with no gene match: 6. This CDR3 has 15 residues. CDR1 is DFQATT and CDR2 is SNEGSKA in the germline V gene (reference sequence). CDR3 in amino acids: CSARVIAGLSYEQYF. As DNA, the CDR3 is TGCAGTGCTAGAGTTATAGCGGGCCTCTCCTACGAGCAGTACTTC.

A few counts support this clonotype. The rearrangement uses TRBV4-1 and TRBJ1-2; D gene uncertain. V lost 1 base and J 0 bases, leaving 9 bases between the germline ends. The CDR3 is 15 amino acids. From germline, CDR1 is MGHRA and CDR2 YSYEKL. The CDR3 bases are TGCGCCAGCAGCCAAGTAGTTACCGCTAACTATGGCTACACCTTC. Its protein product is CASSQVVTANYGYTF.

This clonotype showed up just a few times. The V gene is TRBV25-1, the J gene TRBJ1-6; D remains unclear. The ends were cut back, 3 bases at V and 10 bases at J, with 7 bases in the middle. The CDR3 length is 12 residues. The germline CDR1 and CDR2 sequences are MGHDK and SYGVNS. The CDR3 DNA sequence: TGTGCCAGCAGTGACTACGTCTCACCCCTCCACTTT. It encodes CASSDYVSPLHF.

In this sample, this clonotype turned up a few times. The CDR3 spells CASSLLISGTDTQYF. As DNA, the CDR3 is TGTGCCAGCAGCTTATTAATTTCCGGCACAGATACGCAGTATTTT. The chain is built from TRBV7-2 and TRBJ2-3; D is uncertain. V shed 2 bases and J shed 1 base, with 10 bases lying between them. The germline V gene has CDR1 SGHTA and CDR2 FQGNSA. This CDR3 is built from 15 residues.

This clonotype has ten or more counts. The chain links TRBV5-1 to TRBJ2-1; no reliable D call. Germline V gene lookup returns CDR1 SGHRS and CDR2 YFSETQ. V lost 0 bases and J lost 5, with 6 bases in between. The CDR3 has 13 amino acids. CDR3 in DNA: TGCGCCAGCAGCTTGGCCGAGAACAATGAGCAGTTCTTC. Encoded protein: CASSLAENNEQFF.

This clonotype was recorded a few times. The chain recombines TRBV7-2 with TRBJ2-7; weak D call: TRBD2 (6 bases). The V end lost 7 bases, the J end lost 3 bases, and 13 bases lay between the germline ends. There are 13 residues in the CDR3. The germline CDR1 and CDR2 sequences are SGHTA and FQGNSA. The CDR3 reads CASNTRRGYEQYF. CDR3 DNA: TGTGCCAGCAATACGAGGCGGGGCTACGAGCAGTACTTC.

This clonotype was picked up a small number of times. The chain employs TRBV29-1 and TRBJ1-1; D not resolved. There are 15 residues in the CDR3. Germline CDR1 is SQVTM and CDR2 is ANQGSEA. Trimming left V 0 bases short and J 12 bases short, with 23 bases between. CDR3 sequence reads: CSVEDLGGLGGDSFF. The CDR3 DNA is TGCAGCGTTGAAGATCTCGGAGGGCTCGGTGGGGATTCTTTCTTT.

This clonotype was recorded only once. The chain has TRBV13 and TRBJ2-1; TRBD2 matches 10 bases. This CDR3 contains 18 residues. CDR1 and CDR2 from the germline V gene are PRHDT and FYEKMQ (reference sequence). Losses at the gene ends were 5 bases for V and 5 bases for J; bases not matched to a gene: 15. For the CDR3, the DNA is TGTGCCAGCAGCATTGTGGGACTAGCGATCCCCCTCCACAATGAGCAGTTCTTC. Translating gives CASSIVGLAIPLHNEQFF.